The 7 T cell receptor beta chains given below trace back to one sample, sequenced in a study of T cell repertoires in cytomegalovirus infection. TCRdb redid the calling of the reads with MiXCR, one entry per CDR3 protein. The data show about 770,000 distinct CDR3 sequences, 25% to 35% seen once. No antigen is known for these receptors. This specimen was cultured CD8+ T cells from PBMCs, taken from culture after CMV antigen stimulation. Every receptor here comes from a human donor in good health (CMV status not recorded). Some clones in this sample may be carry-over from other donors' samples.

The chain couples TRBV20-1 to TRBJ1-5; TRBD1 matches 7 bases. This CDR3 spans 14 amino acids. CDR1 is DFQATT and CDR2 is SNEGSKA in the germline V gene (reference sequence). The J segment lost 2 bases and the V segment lost 6 bases, leaving 7 bases of the junction unmatched. The CDR3 DNA is TGCAGTGCCAGGACAGGCTCGCGCAATCAGCCCCAGCATTTT. The encoded protein is CSARTGSRNQPQHF.

This clonotype came up many times. The J gene is TRBJ1-6, the V gene TRBV7-9; perhaps TRBD1 as D (6 bases). Germline CDR1 and CDR2: SEHNR and FQNEAQ (reference sequence). CDR3 length: 15 amino acids. V shed 6 bases and J shed 10 bases, with 19 bases lying between them. CDR3 coding DNA: TGTGCCAGCAGTTTCCCACAGGGTTTGGAGTCACCCCTCCACTTT. Translating it yields CASSFPQGLESPLHF.

This clonotype was observed a few times. This rearrangement joins TRBV29-1 to TRBJ1-2; TRBD1 matches 9 bases. Germline V gene sequence: CDR1 SQVTM, CDR2 ANQGSEA. V was clipped by 0 bases and J by 1 base; unmatched bases: 9. The CDR3 loop spans 17 amino acids. For the CDR3, the DNA is TGCAGCGTTGAAGATCTAGGACAGGGGACCGTTAACTATGGCTACACCTTC. As protein: CSVEDLGQGTVNYGYTF.

This chain connects TRBV7-6 to TRBJ2-7; D not resolved. This CDR3 is built from 14 residues. V was shortened by 1 base and J by 0 bases, with 7 bases between the two germline ends. CDR1 SGHVS and CDR2 FNYEAQ come from the germline V gene. CDR3 sequence (DNA): TGTGCCAGCAGCTTAGAAGTAAGCTCCTACGAGCAGTACGTC. It yields the protein CASSLEVSSYEQYV.

With regard to this clonotype: This is likely a read error, given that the CDR3 carries no conserved phenylalanine or tryptophan at its end. The chain recombines TRBV4-1 with TRBJ1-1; D is unclear. CDR3 length: 16 amino acids. V was cut by 0 bases and J by 0 bases, with 11 bases left in between. Germline assignment: CDR1 MGHRA and CDR2 YSYEKL. The CDR3 DNA reads as TGCGCCAGCAGCCAAGATCGGTACGGGTTGAACACTGAAGCTTTCTCT. Encoded protein: CASSQDRYGLNTEAFS.

This clonotype came up many times. The rearrangement uses TRBV7-6 and TRBJ2-1; 7 bases line up with TRBD1. CDR1 and CDR2 (germline): SGHVS, FNYEAQ. The junction had 6 bases not matched to a gene; V was cut back by 1 base and J by 3 bases. This CDR3 contains 16 residues. The CDR3 sequence: CASSLESGQYYNEQFF. CDR3 nucleotide sequence: TGTGCCAGCAGCTTAGAATCGGGACAGTACTACAATGAGCAGTTCTTC.

The chain joins TRBV20-1 to TRBJ1-1, with unresolved D. Trimming cost V 5 bases and J 5 bases, with 12 bases left between them. Germline values: CDR1 DFQATT, CDR2 SNEGSKA (reference sequence). The CDR3 consists of 12 residues. The CDR3 nucleotides read TGCAGTGCTCCTCGTACAAAGACTGAAGCTTTCTTT. This translates into CSAPRTKTEAFF.